The 17 T cell receptor beta chains below come from one sample, sequenced in a study of cytomegalovirus exposure and HLA in healthy donors. Use of 60 Vbeta and 13 Jbeta primers characterized the PCR. Profiling relied on immunoSEQ multiplex PCR, and the TCRdb table lists in-frame clones only, not all of them. Of roughly 180,000 clones listed, under 90% were seen once; the top ten hold about 1.5%. The sample consisted of PBMCs. The receptors originated from a male donor in good health and CMV-seronegative.

In DNA form, the CDR3 reads TGTGCCAGCAGCCTCCCGGGACAGGGCACCTACGAGCAGTACTTC. Amino acid sequence: CASSLPGQGTYEQYF. V and J are TRBV6-5 and TRBJ2-7, with TRBD1 identical over 9 bases. Germline-derived CDR1 and CDR2 are MNHEY and SVGAGI. With V trimmed by 6 bases and J by 2 bases, 8 bases remained unmatched. The CDR3 runs 15 residues.

The V gene is TRBV30, the J gene TRBJ2-7; 8 bases are shared with TRBD1. The CDR3 is 17 amino acids. After removal of 0 bases from V and 5 bases from J, the junction contained 15 bases not matched to a gene. Per the germline V gene, CDR1 is GTSNPN and CDR2 is SVGIG (reference sequence). The CDR3 DNA sequence: TGTGCCTGGAGTGTATATAGGAGGACAGGGAATTCCCACGAGCAGTACTTC. Translation gives CAWSVYRRTGNSHEQYF.

V and J are TRBV19 and TRBJ1-2, with 8 positions matching TRBD1. In germline, CDR1 is LNHDA, CDR2 SQIVND (reference sequence). With 4 bases clipped from V and 4 bases from J, the junction kept 11 bases outside the gene matches. The CDR3 loop spans 16 amino acids. CDR3 in amino acids: CASSTSGTGRGYGYTF. CDR3 DNA: TGTGCCAGTAGTACCTCCGGGACAGGCAGAGGCTATGGCTACACCTTC.

The rearrangement uses TRBV5-1 and TRBJ2-1, with D perhaps TRBD1 (6 bases). Per the germline V gene, CDR1 is SGHRS and CDR2 is YFSETQ. The CDR3 covers 14 residues. The germline V and J ends were trimmed by 1 base and 6 bases, with 11 bases remaining between them. Here the CDR3 DNA reads TGCGCCAGCAGCTTGATTGGCAGGGGCAATGAGCAGTTCTTC. Amino acids: CASSLIGRGNEQFF.

The rearrangement joins TRBV25-1 to TRBJ1-6; D remains ambiguous. The CDR3 covers 13 residues. Trimming took off 4 bases at V and 7 bases at J, with 8 bases between the two ends. In germline, CDR1 is MGHDK, CDR2 SYGVNS. This CDR3 reads CASSALQNSPLHF. In DNA form, the CDR3 reads TGTGCCAGCAGTGCCCTACAGAATTCACCCCTCCACTTT.

The rearrangement links TRBV7-9 to TRBJ2-5, with D maybe TRBD1 (8 bases). The CDR3 covers 15 residues. Deletions cut 4 bases from V and 5 bases from J, with 17 bases between. CDR1 is SEHNR and CDR2 is FQNEAQ in the germline V gene (reference sequence). As DNA, the CDR3 is TGTGCCAGCAGCTCGGGAGGACAGGGTCGGGAGACCCAGTACTTC. Protein product: CASSSGGQGRETQYF.

This chain connects TRBV7-3 to TRBJ2-2; TRBD2 matches at 9 bases. V gave up 1 base and J gave up 3 bases; unmatched junction bases: 6. CDR1 is SGHTA, CDR2 FQGTGA, per germline. The CDR3 spans 17 residues. The CDR3 region is CASSLSSGGWDTGELFF. CDR3 bases: TGTGCCAGCAGCTTAAGTAGCGGGGGATGGGACACCGGGGAGCTGTTTTTT.

Here the CDR3 DNA reads TGTGCCAGTAGCAGGGCAGGGGGCGCGGATCAGCCCCAGCATTTT. Translation: CASSRAGGADQPQHF. The chain recombines TRBV19 with TRBJ1-5; TRBD1 aligns across 8 bases. The length of the CDR3 is 15 residues. Germline V gene lookup returns CDR1 LNHDA and CDR2 SQIVND (reference sequence). Trimming cost V 6 bases and J 5 bases; bases outside gene matches: 9. The whole variable domain, filled in from reference TRBV19 and TRBJ1-5, reads DGGITQSPKYLFRKEGQNVTLSCEQNLNHDAMYWYRQDPGQGLRLIYYSQIVNDFQKGDIAEGYSVSREKKESFPLTVTSAQKNPTAFYLCASSRAGGADQPQHFGDGTRLSIL.

The chain joins TRBV12-5 to TRBJ1-1, with TRBD1 matching 8 bases. The CDR3 spans 16 residues. Germline V gene lookup returns CDR1 LGHNT and CDR2 FRNRAP. J gave up 8 bases and V 2 bases, and 13 bases lay outside the gene matches. CDR3 protein: CASGLWAGGRLSEAFF. In DNA form, the CDR3 reads TGTGCTAGTGGTTTGTGGGCAGGGGGCCGTTTGTCGGAAGCTTTCTTT.

The rearrangement links TRBV27 to TRBJ2-3; 10 bases line up with TRBD1. The CDR3 consists of 15 residues. The germline V gene encodes CDR1 MNHEY and CDR2 SMNVEV (reference sequence). The V and J ends lost 7 bases and 2 bases, in that order; junction bases with no gene match: 6. In DNA form, the CDR3 reads TGTGCCAGCAACCGGGACAGGGGTTTCACAGATACGCAGTATTTT. It encodes CASNRDRGFTDTQYF.

The V gene is TRBV29-1, the J gene TRBJ2-5, with 7 bases matching TRBD1. The length of the CDR3 is 12 residues. The germline V gene encodes CDR1 SQVTM and CDR2 ANQGSEA. V was pared by 4 bases and J by 7 bases, with 6 bases of the junction left unmatched. Here the CDR3 reads CSVGQGVGTQYF. The CDR3 region has the DNA TGCAGCGTTGGACAGGGCGTTGGGACCCAGTACTTC.

Points on this clone: Other DNA sequences in this sample translate to the same CDR3. In DNA form, the CDR3 reads TGTGCCAGCTCACCATCGGGGAACACTGAAGCTTTCTTT. Its translation is CASSPSGNTEAFF. This chain uses TRBV18 with TRBJ1-1; D not certain. Trimming removed 2 bases at V and 1 base at J, with 5 bases between. Germline V CDR1 and CDR2: KGHSH, LQKENI. CDR3 length equals 13 residues. Combining the CDR3 with reference TRBV18 and TRBJ1-1 gives the whole variable domain NAGVMQNPRHLVRRRGQEARLRCSPMKGHSHVYWYRQLPEEGLKFMVYLQKENIIDESGMPKERFSAEFPKEGPSILRIQQVVRGDSAAYFCASSPSGNTEAFFGQGTRLTVV.

The V call is TRBV9, the J call TRBJ2-2; the match to TRBD2 covers 9 bases. The CDR3 is 16 residues long. CDR1 and CDR2 (germline): SGDLS, YYNGEE. V lost 4 bases to trimming and J lost 5 bases; unmatched junction nucleotides: 9. The CDR3: CASSPRGGASTGELFF. In nucleotides, the CDR3 is TGTGCCAGCAGCCCGCGCGGGGGGGCAAGTACCGGGGAGCTGTTTTTT. Full variable domain (outside the CDR3, taken from reference TRBV9 and TRBJ2-2): DSGVTQTPKHLITATGQRVTLRCSPRSGDLSVYWYQQSLDQGLQFLIQYYNGEERAKGNILERFSAQQFPDLHSELNLSSLELGDSALYFCASSPRGGASTGELFFGEGSRLTVL.

The chain carries TRBV7-2 and TRBJ1-1, with 8 nucleotides matching TRBD1. V was clipped by 5 bases and J by 8 bases; unmatched bases: 7. Per the germline V gene, CDR1 is SGHTA and CDR2 is FQGNSA. This CDR3 is built from 13 residues. The CDR3 region is CASSAGQALEAFF. The CDR3 DNA reads as TGTGCCAGCAGCGCGGGACAGGCACTAGAAGCTTTCTTT.

The chain is built from TRBV9 and TRBJ2-6, with 9 bases fitting TRBD2. The trim removed 4 bases at V and 1 base at J, leaving 12 bases unmatched. Per germline, CDR1 SGDLS and CDR2 YYNGEE. This CDR3 region has 19 residues. The CDR3 bases are TGTGCCAGCAGCCCAGAGGCGGGGGGGCTGGGGTCTGGGGCCAACGTCCTGACTTTC. Translated: CASSPEAGGLGSGANVLTF. Full variable domain (outside the CDR3, taken from reference TRBV9 and TRBJ2-6): DSGVTQTPKHLITATGQRVTLRCSPRSGDLSVYWYQQSLDQGLQFLIQYYNGEERAKGNILERFSAQQFPDLHSELNLSSLELGDSALYFCASSPEAGGLGSGANVLTFGAGSRLTVL.

The chain joins TRBV7-8 to TRBJ1-2; D is uncertain. The CDR3 sequence is 12 residues long. Germline assignment: CDR1 SGHVS and CDR2 FQNEAQ. Deletions cut 5 bases from V and 4 bases from J, with 8 bases between. The CDR3 region is CASSLLGYGYTF. The CDR3 DNA follows: TGTGCCAGCAGCCTACTCGGCTATGGCTACACCTTC.

This clone was found a few times. The chain couples TRBV4-2 to TRBJ2-5; maybe TRBD1 (5 bases). Deletions cut 1 base from V and 1 base from J, with 7 bases between. CDR1 and CDR2 (germline): LGHNA, YNFKEQ. This CDR3 has 14 amino acids. CDR3 coding DNA: TGTGCCAGCAGCCAAGTTCAGGGCCAAGAGACCCAGTACTTC. Translation gives CASSQVQGQETQYF.